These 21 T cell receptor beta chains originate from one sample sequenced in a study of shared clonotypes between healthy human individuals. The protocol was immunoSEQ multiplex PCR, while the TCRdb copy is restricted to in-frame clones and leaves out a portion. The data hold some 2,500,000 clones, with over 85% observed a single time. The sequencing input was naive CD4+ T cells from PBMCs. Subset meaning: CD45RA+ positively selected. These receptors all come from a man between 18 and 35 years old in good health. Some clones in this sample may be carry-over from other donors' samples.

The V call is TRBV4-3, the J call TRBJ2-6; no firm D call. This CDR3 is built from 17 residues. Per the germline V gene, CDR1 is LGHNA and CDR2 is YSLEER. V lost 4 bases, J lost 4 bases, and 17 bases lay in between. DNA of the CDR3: TGCGCCAGCAGCCCCACCCCCGTCCTCGAGGGGGCCAACGTCCTGACTTTC. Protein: CASSPTPVLEGANVLTF.

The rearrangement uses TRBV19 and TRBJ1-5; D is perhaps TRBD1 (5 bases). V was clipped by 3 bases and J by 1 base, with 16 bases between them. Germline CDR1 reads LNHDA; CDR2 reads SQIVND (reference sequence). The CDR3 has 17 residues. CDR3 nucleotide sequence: TGTGCCAGTAGTATTATAATCGGGGGACTGAGCAATCAGCCCCAGCATTTT. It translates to CASSIIIGGLSNQPQHF.

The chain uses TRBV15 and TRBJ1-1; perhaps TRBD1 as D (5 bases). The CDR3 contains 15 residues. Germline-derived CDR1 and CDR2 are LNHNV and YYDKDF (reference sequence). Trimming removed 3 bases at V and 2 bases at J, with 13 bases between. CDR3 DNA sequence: TGTGCCACCAGCAGTCAGGGATATGGAAACACTGAAGCTTTCTTT. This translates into CATSSQGYGNTEAFF.

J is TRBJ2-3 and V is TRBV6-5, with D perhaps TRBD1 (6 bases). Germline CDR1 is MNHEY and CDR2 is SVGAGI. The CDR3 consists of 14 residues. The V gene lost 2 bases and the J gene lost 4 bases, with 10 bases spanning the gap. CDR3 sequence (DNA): TGTGCCAGCAGTTACCTCAGACAGGCAGATACGCAGTATTTT. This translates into CASSYLRQADTQYF.

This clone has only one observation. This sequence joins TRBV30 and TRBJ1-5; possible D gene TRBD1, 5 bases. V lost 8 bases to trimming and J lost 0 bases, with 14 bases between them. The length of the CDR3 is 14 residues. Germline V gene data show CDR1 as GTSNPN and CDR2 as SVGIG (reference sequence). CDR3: CASSPGNSNQPQHF. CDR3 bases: TGTGCCAGTTCCCCAGGGAATAGCAATCAGCCCCAGCATTTT.

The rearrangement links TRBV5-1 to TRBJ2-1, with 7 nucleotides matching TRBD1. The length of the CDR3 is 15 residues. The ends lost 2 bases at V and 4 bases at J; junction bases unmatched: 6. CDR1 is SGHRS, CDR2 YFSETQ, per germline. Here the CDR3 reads CASSFSGTAYNEQFF. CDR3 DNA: TGCGCCAGCAGCTTTTCCGGGACAGCTTACAATGAGCAGTTCTTC.

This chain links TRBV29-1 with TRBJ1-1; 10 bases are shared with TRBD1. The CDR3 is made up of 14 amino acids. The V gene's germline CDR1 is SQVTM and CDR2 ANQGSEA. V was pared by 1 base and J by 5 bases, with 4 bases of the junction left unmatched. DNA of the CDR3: TGCAGCGTTGAAGCCCGACAGGGGGCGACTGAAGCTTTCTTT. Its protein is CSVEARQGATEAFF. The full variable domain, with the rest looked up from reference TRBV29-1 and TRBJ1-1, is SAVISQKPSRDICQRGTSLTIQCQVDSQVTMMFWYRQQPGQSLTLIATANQGSEATYESGFVIDKFPISRPNLTFSTLTVSNMSPEDSSIYLCSVEARQGATEAFFGQGTRLTVV.

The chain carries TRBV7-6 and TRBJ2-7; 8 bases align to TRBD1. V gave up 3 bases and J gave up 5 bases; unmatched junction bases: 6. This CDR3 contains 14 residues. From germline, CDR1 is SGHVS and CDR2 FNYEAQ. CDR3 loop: CASSLRTGIHEQYF. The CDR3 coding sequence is TGTGCCAGCAGCTTGAGGACAGGGATCCACGAGCAGTACTTC.

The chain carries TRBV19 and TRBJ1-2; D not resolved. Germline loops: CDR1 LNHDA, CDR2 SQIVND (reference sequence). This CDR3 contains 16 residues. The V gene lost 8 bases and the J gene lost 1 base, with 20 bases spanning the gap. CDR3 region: CASRTQWSGGNYGYTF. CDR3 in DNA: TGTGCCAGTCGAACTCAGTGGTCCGGTGGTAACTATGGCTACACCTTC.

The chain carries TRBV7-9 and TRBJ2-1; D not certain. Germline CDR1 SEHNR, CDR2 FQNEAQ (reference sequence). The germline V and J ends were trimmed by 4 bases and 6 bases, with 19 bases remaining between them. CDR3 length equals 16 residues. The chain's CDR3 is CASSSGYRTSANEQFF. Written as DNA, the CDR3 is TGTGCCAGCAGCTCCGGGTATCGGACCTCCGCCAATGAGCAGTTCTTC. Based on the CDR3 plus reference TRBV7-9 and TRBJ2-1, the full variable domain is DTGVSQNPRHKITKRGQNVTFRCDPISEHNRLYWYRQTLGQGPEFLTYFQNEAQLEKSRLLSDRFSAERPKGSFSTLEIQRTEQGDSAMYLCASSSGYRTSANEQFFGPGTRLTVL.

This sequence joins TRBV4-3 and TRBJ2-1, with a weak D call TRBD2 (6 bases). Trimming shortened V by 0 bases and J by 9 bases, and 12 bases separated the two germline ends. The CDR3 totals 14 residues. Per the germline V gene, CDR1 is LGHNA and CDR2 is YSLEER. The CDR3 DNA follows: TGCGCCAGCAGCCAAGACCCGCGGGGCGGTGAGCAGTTCTTC. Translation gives CASSQDPRGGEQFF.

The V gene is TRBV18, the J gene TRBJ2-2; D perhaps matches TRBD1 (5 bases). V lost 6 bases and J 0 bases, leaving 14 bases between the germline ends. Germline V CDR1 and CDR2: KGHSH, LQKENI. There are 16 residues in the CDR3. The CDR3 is CASSPRQSSNTGELFF. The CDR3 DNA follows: TGTGCCAGCTCCCCCAGACAGTCTTCGAACACCGGGGAGCTGTTTTTT.

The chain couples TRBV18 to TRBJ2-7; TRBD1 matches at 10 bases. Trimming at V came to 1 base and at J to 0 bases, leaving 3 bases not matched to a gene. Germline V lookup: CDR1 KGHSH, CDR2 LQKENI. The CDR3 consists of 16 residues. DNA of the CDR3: TGTGCCAGCTCACCACAAGGGACAGGGGTCTCCTACGAGCAGTACTTC. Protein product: CASSPQGTGVSYEQYF.

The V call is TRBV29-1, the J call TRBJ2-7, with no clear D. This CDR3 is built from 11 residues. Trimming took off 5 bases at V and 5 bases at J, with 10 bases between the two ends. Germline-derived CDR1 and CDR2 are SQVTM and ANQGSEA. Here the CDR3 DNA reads TGCAGCGTTAATGCTAGGGACGAGCAGTACTTC. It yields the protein CSVNARDEQYF.

The CDR3 loop reads CAMGDFTGTREKLFF. The CDR3 nucleotides are TGTGCCATGGGGGATTTCACGGGGACGCGGGAAAAACTGTTTTTT. The chain couples TRBV6-1 to TRBJ1-4; possible D gene TRBD1, 5 bases. This CDR3 comprises 15 residues. Germline CDR1 and CDR2: MNHNS and SASEGT. V was pared by 10 bases and J by 8 bases, with 23 bases between.

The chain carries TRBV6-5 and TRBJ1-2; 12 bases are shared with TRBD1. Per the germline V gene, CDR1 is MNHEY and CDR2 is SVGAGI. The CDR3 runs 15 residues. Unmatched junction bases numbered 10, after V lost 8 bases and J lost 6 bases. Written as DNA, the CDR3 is TGTGCCAGCGGGCCCCGGGACAGGGGGCGGCATGGCTACACCTTC. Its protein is CASGPRDRGRHGYTF.

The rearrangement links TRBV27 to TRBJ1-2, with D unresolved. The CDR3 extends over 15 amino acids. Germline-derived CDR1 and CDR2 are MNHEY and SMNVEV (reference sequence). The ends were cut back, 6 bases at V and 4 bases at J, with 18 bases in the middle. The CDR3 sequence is CASSRSGAVGYGYTF. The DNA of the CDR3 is TGTGCCAGCAGCCGGTCCGGTGCGGTAGGCTATGGCTACACCTTC.

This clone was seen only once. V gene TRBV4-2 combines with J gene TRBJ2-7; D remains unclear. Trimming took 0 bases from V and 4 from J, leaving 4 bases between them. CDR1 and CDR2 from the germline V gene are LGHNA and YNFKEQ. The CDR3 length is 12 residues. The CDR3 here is CASSQDTYEQYF. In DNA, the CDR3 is TGTGCCAGCAGCCAAGATACATACGAGCAGTACTTC.

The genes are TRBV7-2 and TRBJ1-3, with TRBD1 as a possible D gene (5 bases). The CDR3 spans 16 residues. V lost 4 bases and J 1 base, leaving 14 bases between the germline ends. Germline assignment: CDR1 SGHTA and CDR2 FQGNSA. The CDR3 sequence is CASSWKTRVSGNTIYF. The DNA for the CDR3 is TGTGCCAGCAGCTGGAAAACCAGGGTTTCTGGAAACACCATATATTTT.

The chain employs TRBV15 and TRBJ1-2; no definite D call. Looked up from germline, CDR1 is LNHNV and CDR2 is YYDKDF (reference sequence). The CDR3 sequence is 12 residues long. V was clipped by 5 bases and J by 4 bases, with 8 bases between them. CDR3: CATSSPGYGYTF. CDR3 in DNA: TGTGCCACCAGCTCCCCCGGCTATGGCTACACCTTC.

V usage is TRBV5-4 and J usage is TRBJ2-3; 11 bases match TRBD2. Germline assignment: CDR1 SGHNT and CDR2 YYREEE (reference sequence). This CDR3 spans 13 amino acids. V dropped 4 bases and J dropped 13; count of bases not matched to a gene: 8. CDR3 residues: CASSTVSGRAKYF. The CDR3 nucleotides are TGTGCCAGCAGCACTGTTAGCGGGAGGGCTAAGTATTTT.